The 3 T cell receptor beta chains below all came from one sample that was sequenced in a study of blood T cell repertoires in COVID-19. The table came from immunoSEQ multiplex PCR; TCRdb's copy has only in-frame clones and leaves some out. The sample contains 350,000 to 450,000 clones, approximately 93% of which appear only once. Specimen: PBMCs or T cells enriched from blood (not recorded which). These receptors were taken from a woman aged 40 to 50 who had been exposed to COVID-19.

The chain has TRBV19 and TRBJ1-1, with 7 nucleotides matching TRBD1. The V segment lost 7 bases and the J segment 1 base; nucleotides outside the gene matches: 3. Germline lookup yields CDR1 LNHDA and CDR2 SQIVND (reference sequence). This CDR3 region has 13 residues. CDR3 DNA: TGTGCCAGTATCAGGGGGGAGAACACTGAAGCTTTCTTT. It encodes CASIRGENTEAFF.

This clone occurred once. V and J are TRBV5-6 and TRBJ2-7; TRBD1 is a possible D gene (6 bases). Trimming removed 1 base at V and 3 bases at J, with 11 bases between. CDR3 length equals 14 residues. The germline CDR1 and CDR2 sequences are SGHDT and YYEEEE. CDR3 protein: CASSLSRGLYEQYF. In DNA form, the CDR3 reads TGTGCCAGCAGCTTGAGCAGGGGCCTCTACGAGCAGTACTTC.

The chain couples TRBV7-7 to TRBJ2-1; 14 positions agree with TRBD2. This CDR3 comprises 17 residues. CDR1 is SSHAT and CDR2 is FNYEAQ in the germline V gene (reference sequence). This CDR3 is CASVPGLAGAPYNEQFF. DNA of the CDR3: TGTGCTAGCGTGCCGGGACTAGCGGGAGCGCCTTACAATGAGCAGTTCTTC.